Below, 27 T cell receptor beta chains from the same sample are listed, as sequenced in a study of cytomegalovirus exposure and HLA in healthy donors. The PCR used 60 Vbeta and 13 Jbeta primers. Data came from immunoSEQ multiplex PCR; TCRdb stores just in-frame clones and leaves some out. Of approximately 150,000 clones in the sample, 80% are singletons; the top ten hold around 5%. Material: PBMCs. These receptors all come from a man younger than 45 in good health and CMV-seronegative.

The chain links TRBV27 to TRBJ2-2; D not resolved. Trimming shortened V by 2 bases and J by 0 bases, and 7 bases separated the two germline ends. This CDR3 spans 15 amino acids. Germline-derived CDR1 and CDR2 are MNHEY and SMNVEV (reference sequence). The chain's CDR3 is CASSLPRTNTGELFF. CDR3 DNA: TGTGCCAGCAGTTTACCTAGAACGAACACCGGGGAGCTGTTTTTT.

This chain joins TRBV4-1 and TRBJ1-1, with D perhaps matching TRBD1 (5 bases). The germline V gene has CDR1 MGHRA and CDR2 YSYEKL. V lost 2 bases, J lost 0 bases, and 13 bases lay in between. The CDR3 spans 16 residues. The CDR3 here is CASSQSQNRLNTEAFF. In DNA, the CDR3 is TGCGCCAGCAGCCAATCTCAGAACAGGCTGAACACTGAAGCTTTCTTT.

The CDR3 DNA sequence: TGTGCCAGCAGCTTAATGACCGGGTGGCCCTACGAGCAGTACTTC. Translated: CASSLMTGWPYEQYF. The chain uses TRBV13 and TRBJ2-7, with D unclear. Trimming pared 2 bases from V and 2 bases from J, leaving 13 bases between. The CDR3 loop spans 15 amino acids. Germline loops: CDR1 PRHDT, CDR2 FYEKMQ (reference sequence).

This chain joins TRBV7-9 and TRBJ2-1; TRBD2 matches 10 bases. V shed 4 bases and J 7 bases; nucleotides not matched to a gene: 10. This CDR3 has 16 amino acids. The germline CDR1 and CDR2 sequences are SEHNR and FQNEAQ (reference sequence). The CDR3 loop is CASSSIAGGEWNEQFF. The DNA of the CDR3 is TGTGCCAGCAGCTCTATAGCGGGAGGAGAGTGGAATGAGCAGTTCTTC. Full variable domain (missing parts from reference TRBV7-9 and TRBJ2-1): DTGVSQNPRHKITKRGQNVTFRCDPISEHNRLYWYRQTLGQGPEFLTYFQNEAQLEKSRLLSDRFSAERPKGSFSTLEIQRTEQGDSAMYLCASSSIAGGEWNEQFFGPGTRLTVL.

The V call is TRBV7-8, the J call TRBJ2-7; D is undetermined. CDR1 and CDR2 from the germline V gene are SGHVS and FQNEAQ. The CDR3 has 12 amino acids. Between the trimmed V and J ends, which lost 1 base and 4 bases, there was a span of 5 bases. CDR3 sequence reads: CASSLVAYEQYF. In DNA form, the CDR3 reads TGTGCCAGCAGCTTAGTGGCATACGAGCAGTACTTC.

The chain uses TRBV30 and TRBJ1-3; possibly TRBD1 for D (5 bases). CDR3 length: 15 residues. Germline CDR1 reads GTSNPN; CDR2 reads SVGIG (reference sequence). V was trimmed by 4 bases and J by 0 bases, leaving 13 bases between them. CDR3 in DNA: TGTGCCTGGAAAGGCAGGGCCTCCTCTGGAAACACCATATATTTT. Residues: CAWKGRASSGNTIYF.

This chain connects TRBV14 to TRBJ2-7, with a tentative D call TRBD1 (6 bases). The CDR3 extends over 15 amino acids. Looked up from germline, CDR1 is SGHDN and CDR2 is FVKESK. The V end was cut by 4 bases, the J end by 2 bases, with 15 bases between. CDR3 sequence (DNA): TGTGCCAGCAGCCCCTCAGGGGTTCCTCCCTACGAGCAGTACTTC. Protein sequence: CASSPSGVPPYEQYF.

V gene TRBV6-6 combines with J gene TRBJ1-5; tentative D call: TRBD1 (5 bases). This CDR3 region has 13 residues. Germline V gene lookup returns CDR1 MNHNY and CDR2 SVGAGI (reference sequence). The V gene lost 5 bases and the J gene lost 6 bases, with 11 bases spanning the gap. The CDR3 nucleotides read TGTGCCAGCAGTACCTCGGGGGGTCAGCCCCAGCATTTT. Translating gives CASSTSGGQPQHF.

This clone is classed as medium-sized (0.01 to 0.1%). This rearrangement joins TRBV5-8 to TRBJ1-1; D unclear. Germline CDR1 is SGHTS and CDR2 is YDEGEE. Trimming left V 2 bases short and J 7 bases short, with 9 bases between. This CDR3 has 12 amino acids. DNA for the CDR3: TGTGCCAGCAGCTTAGACACTTTTGAAGCTTTCTTT. Translation: CASSLDTFEAFF.

This clone was counted between two and nine times. V gene TRBV6-5 combines with J gene TRBJ2-2; D not certain. Germline lookup yields CDR1 MNHEY and CDR2 SVGAGI. The CDR3 contains 12 residues. The V end was cut by 6 bases, the J end by 3 bases, with 5 bases between. The CDR3 nucleotides read TGTGCCAGCAGCCGGGACACCGGGGAGCTGTTTTTT. Amino acids: CASSRDTGELFF.

The genes are TRBV27 and TRBJ1-5; D is ambiguous. The CDR3 sequence is 13 residues long. V gave up 4 bases and J gave up 1 base, with 5 bases separating them. From germline, CDR1 is MNHEY and CDR2 SMNVEV (reference sequence). This chain's CDR3 is CASSYKSNQPQHF. CDR3 coding DNA: TGTGCCAGCAGTTACAAGAGCAATCAGCCCCAGCATTTT.

The J gene is TRBJ1-2, the V gene TRBV27, with TRBD1 identical over 9 bases. This CDR3 region has 13 residues. Looked up from germline, CDR1 is MNHEY and CDR2 is SMNVEV (reference sequence). V lost 6 bases to trimming and J lost 5 bases; unmatched junction nucleotides: 4. The CDR3, as DNA: TGTGCCAGCAGAACGACAGGGGGGTATGGCTACACCTTC. It codes for CASRTTGGYGYTF.

The V gene is TRBV28, the J gene TRBJ2-1; D is perhaps TRBD1 (6 bases). Per the germline V gene, CDR1 is MDHEN and CDR2 is SYDVKM. Trimming took off 3 bases at V and 7 bases at J, with 7 bases between the two ends. The CDR3 is made up of 12 amino acids. Written as DNA, the CDR3 is TGTGCCAGCAGTTTCAGGGGAAATGAGCAGTTCTTC. As protein: CASSFRGNEQFF.

The chain couples TRBV30 to TRBJ2-5; 11 bases map to TRBD2. CDR3 length equals 15 residues. The junction had 10 bases not matched to a gene; V was cut back by 8 bases and J by 2 bases. The V gene's germline CDR1 is GTSNPN and CDR2 SVGIG (reference sequence). CDR3 loop: CAGGLAENYQETQYF. In DNA form, the CDR3 reads TGTGCCGGGGGACTAGCGGAAAACTATCAAGAGACCCAGTACTTC.

CDR3 sequence: CASSARLAGGYNEQFF. The DNA for the CDR3 is TGTGCCAGCAGTGCCCGACTAGCGGGGGGTTACAATGAGCAGTTCTTC. The gene calls are TRBV6-1 and TRBJ2-1; 13 nucleotides align to TRBD2. The V and J ends lost 4 bases and 4 bases, in that order; junction bases with no gene match: 4. Germline CDR1 reads MNHNS; CDR2 reads SASEGT. The CDR3 covers 16 residues.

V and J are TRBV5-1 and TRBJ2-7; a weak D match, TRBD2 (5 bases). The CDR3 length is 14 residues. The V end lost 4 bases, the J end lost 7 bases, and 18 bases lay between the germline ends. Looked up from germline, CDR1 is SGHRS and CDR2 is YFSETQ. CDR3 protein: CASSPDALRGEQYF. Written as DNA, the CDR3 is TGCGCCAGCAGCCCGGACGCGCTTCGAGGGGAGCAGTACTTC.

The rearrangement joins TRBV5-1 to TRBJ2-1; the match to TRBD2 covers 13 bases. With 1 base clipped from V and 7 bases from J, the junction kept 5 bases outside the gene matches. CDR1 and CDR2 (germline): SGHRS, YFSETQ. CDR3 length: 16 amino acids. For the CDR3, the DNA is TGCGCCAGCAGCTTGACTAGCGGGAGGGACATTAATGAGCAGTTCTTC. It is translated as CASSLTSGRDINEQFF.

This clone was counted a few times. The chain uses TRBV5-4 and TRBJ2-2; possibly TRBD1 for D (6 bases). Germline loops: CDR1 SGHNT, CDR2 YYREEE (reference sequence). V shed 1 base and J shed 3 bases, with 22 bases lying between them. The CDR3 has 19 amino acids. The CDR3 nucleotides read TGTGCCAGCAGCTTGCGGATCACCAGGGGAAAGAAGGACACCGGGGAGCTGTTTTTT. Encoded protein: CASSLRITRGKKDTGELFF.

The V call is TRBV10-3, the J call TRBJ1-1; no firm D call. This CDR3 is built from 14 residues. Germline lookup yields CDR1 ENHRY and CDR2 SYGVKD. V shed 7 bases and J shed 0 bases, with 12 bases lying between them. The CDR3 reads CAITEGTLNTEAFF. CDR3 coding DNA: TGTGCCATCACGGAGGGAACTTTGAACACTGAAGCTTTCTTT.

This chain joins TRBV30 and TRBJ2-7; 8 bases map to TRBD1. J was trimmed by 0 bases and V by 0 bases; bases with no gene match: 16. Per the germline V gene, CDR1 is GTSNPN and CDR2 is SVGIG (reference sequence). CDR3 size: 19 residues. CDR3 sequence (DNA): TGTGCCTGGAGTGTGACCCGAGACAGGGGTAGTCGGGTCTCCTACGAGCAGTACTTC. Protein sequence: CAWSVTRDRGSRVSYEQYF.

To note about this clone: A read error may produce the germline difference seen at one junction end. This rearrangement joins TRBV5-1 to TRBJ2-5, with 10 bases lining up with TRBD1. This CDR3 comprises 17 residues. CDR1 and CDR2 from the germline V gene are SGHRS and YFSETQ. In DNA, the CDR3 is TGCGCCAGCGGCTTTGCAAAAGGGACAGGGGCTGGGGAGACCCAGTACTTC. Protein: CASGFAKGTGAGETQYF.

This clone occurred a few times. This chain links TRBV4-3 with TRBJ1-4, with D uncertain. V was shortened by 0 bases and J by 12 bases, with 17 bases between the two germline ends. The CDR3 length is 15 residues. Germline V lookup: CDR1 LGHNA, CDR2 YSLEER. The CDR3 region is CASSQDVGLFFELFF. The CDR3 nucleotides read TGCGCCAGCAGCCAAGATGTAGGACTGTTTTTTGAACTGTTTTTT.

On this clone itself: This CDR3 is also generated by other DNA sequences in the sample. The rearrangement uses TRBV7-6 and TRBJ1-1; no firm D call. V gave up 1 base and J gave up 1 base, with 13 bases separating them. Per germline, CDR1 SGHVS and CDR2 FNYEAQ. CDR3 length equals 16 residues. The CDR3 reads CASSLGSGASNTEAFF. In DNA form, the CDR3 reads TGTGCCAGCAGCTTAGGGAGCGGCGCCTCGAACACTGAAGCTTTCTTT.

This clone was recorded a few times. The chain is built from TRBV4-1 and TRBJ1-6, with 7 positions matching TRBD1. The CDR3 runs to 16 residues. Unmatched junction bases numbered 8, after V lost 2 bases and J lost 7 bases. Germline V lookup: CDR1 MGHRA, CDR2 YSYEKL. The CDR3 loop reads CASSQLDRVGNSPLHF. Here the CDR3 DNA reads TGCGCCAGCAGCCAACTAGACAGGGTTGGGAATTCACCCCTCCACTTT.

This rearrangement joins TRBV19 to TRBJ1-1, with a weak D call TRBD1 (6 bases). Germline CDR1 and CDR2: LNHDA and SQIVND (reference sequence). The V and J ends lost 5 bases and 3 bases respectively, with 13 bases between them. This CDR3 is built from 14 residues. The CDR3 nucleotides are TGTGCCAGTAGTTTTCGTACAGGGCACACTGAAGCTTTCTTT. It specifies CASSFRTGHTEAFF.

With regard to this clone: Mismatch with germline at one junction end may stem from a read error. The chain is built from TRBV7-9 and TRBJ1-6; 9 nucleotides match TRBD1. Germline values: CDR1 SEHNR, CDR2 FQNEAQ (reference sequence). The CDR3 sequence is 13 residues long. CDR3 sequence reads: CSSGTGNNSPLHF. The CDR3, as DNA: TGTTCCAGCGGGACAGGGAACAATTCACCCCTCCACTTT.

V is TRBV7-9 and J is TRBJ2-5, with D unresolved. Per germline, CDR1 SEHNR and CDR2 FQNEAQ (reference sequence). Trimming took 3 bases from V and 5 from J, leaving 4 bases between them. This CDR3 has 11 amino acids. CDR3 in DNA: TGTGCCAGCAGCTTTAGCGAGACCCAGTACTTC. Its translation is CASSFSETQYF.